The 10 T cell receptor beta chains presented below share a single source sample, sequenced in a study of blood T cells in healthy people across ages. A second PCR, run for about 7 to 11 cycles, used a sample-barcoded 5' primer plus a J-beta primer mix. TCRdb recomputed calls from the 5' RACE reads with MiXCR, one row per CDR3 protein. The table has 800,000 or so distinct CDR3 sequences, around 62% seen once. Sequences were obtained from blood. These receptors all come from a young man in good health.

The CDR3: CASSVEGARGNTIYF. The DNA of the CDR3 is TGTGCCAGCAGCGTAGAGGGGGCGCGTGGAAACACCATATATTTT. The rearrangement joins TRBV9 to TRBJ1-3; TRBD1 matches at 7 bases. The V gene end was trimmed by 0 bases and the J gene end by 3 bases; junction bases not matched to a gene: 3. CDR1 is SGDLS, CDR2 YYNGEE, per germline. The CDR3 totals 15 residues. Variable domain in full (rest from reference TRBV9 and TRBJ1-3): DSGVTQTPKHLITATGQRVTLRCSPRSGDLSVYWYQQSLDQGLQFLIQYYNGEERAKGNILERFSAQQFPDLHSELNLSSLELGDSALYFCASSVEGARGNTIYFGEGSWLTVV.

This clonotype was detected only a few times. The chain couples TRBV28 to TRBJ2-7, with a tentative D call TRBD2 (6 bases). Trimming shortened V by 2 bases and J by 4 bases, and 15 bases separated the two germline ends. This CDR3 has 15 residues. The V gene's germline CDR1 is MDHEN and CDR2 SYDVKM. CDR3 sequence: CASSLRDGGRYEQYF. The CDR3 DNA reads as TGTGCCAGCAGTTTACGGGACGGGGGACGGTACGAGCAGTACTTC.

V gene TRBV6-5 combines with J gene TRBJ1-2; D gene ambiguous. Trimming pared 6 bases from V and 6 bases from J, leaving 17 bases between. Germline CDR1 reads MNHEY; CDR2 reads SVGAGI. This CDR3 contains 14 residues. The CDR3 is CASRRARPGDGYTF. In DNA form, the CDR3 reads TGTGCCAGCAGGAGGGCCCGTCCTGGGGATGGCTACACCTTC.

The rearrangement links TRBV3-1 to TRBJ1-2; no clear D. The CDR3 runs to 14 residues. V lost 3 bases and J 3 bases, leaving 11 bases between the germline ends. Per germline, CDR1 LGHDT and CDR2 YNNKEL (reference sequence). The CDR3 bases are TGTGCCAGCAGCCATGCCTGGGGTGACTATGGCTACACCTTC. Translated, it gives CASSHAWGDYGYTF.

The chain recombines TRBV28 with TRBJ1-4; D not certain. The germline V gene has CDR1 MDHEN and CDR2 SYDVKM. V lost 4 bases to trimming and J lost 5 bases, with 8 bases between them. The CDR3 has 13 amino acids. CDR3 nucleotide sequence: TGTGCCAGCAGTTCTACTCAAAATGAAAAACTGTTTTTT. Encoded protein: CASSSTQNEKLFF.

V gene TRBV29-1 combines with J gene TRBJ2-7; 8 bases agree with TRBD1. The CDR3 is 15 amino acids. CDR1 and CDR2 (germline): SQVTM, ANQGSEA. Germline trimming cut 1 base from V and 3 bases from J; bases unmatched to any gene: 8. CDR3 DNA: TGCAGCGTTGAAGGCCAACCTGACAGGGGCTACGAGCAGTACTTC. Protein product: CSVEGQPDRGYEQYF.

The gene calls are TRBV3-1 and TRBJ2-5; 8 bases map to TRBD2. The DNA end lines up better with TRBJ2-7; the J call may be wrong. Looked up from germline, CDR1 is LGHDT and CDR2 is YNNKEL (reference sequence). This CDR3 is 15 amino acids long. Here the CDR3 DNA reads TGTGCCAGCAGCCTCTCCGGGACTAGAGTCTCCGAGCAGTACTTC. It encodes CASSLSGTRVSEQYF.

This clonotype has just a few counts. J is TRBJ2-3 and V is TRBV29-1; the D gene is possibly TRBD1 (6 bases). The length of the CDR3 is 15 residues. Trimming took 3 bases from V and 5 from J, leaving 18 bases between them. The V gene's germline CDR1 is SQVTM and CDR2 ANQGSEA. The CDR3 here is CSVDRRGTGLDTQYF. CDR3 nucleotides: TGCAGCGTTGATCGCAGGGGCACAGGGTTAGATACGCAGTATTTT.

The rearrangement uses TRBV29-1 and TRBJ1-2; D remains ambiguous. Germline V lookup: CDR1 SQVTM, CDR2 ANQGSEA. CDR3 length: 12 residues. V lost 1 base, J lost 5 bases, and 8 bases lay in between. As DNA, the CDR3 is TGCAGCGTTGAAGGGTTGTGGTATGGCTACACCTTC. Its translation is CSVEGLWYGYTF.

The gene calls are TRBV20-1 and TRBJ1-2; TRBD1 is a possible D gene (5 bases). Trimming pared 3 bases from V and 5 bases from J, leaving 19 bases between. Germline V gene sequence: CDR1 DFQATT, CDR2 SNEGSKA (reference sequence). The CDR3 is 15 residues long. The DNA for the CDR3 is TGCAGTGCTAGCCGAGCGGGAGTTCGGGGGTATGGCTACACCTTC. It encodes CSASRAGVRGYGYTF.